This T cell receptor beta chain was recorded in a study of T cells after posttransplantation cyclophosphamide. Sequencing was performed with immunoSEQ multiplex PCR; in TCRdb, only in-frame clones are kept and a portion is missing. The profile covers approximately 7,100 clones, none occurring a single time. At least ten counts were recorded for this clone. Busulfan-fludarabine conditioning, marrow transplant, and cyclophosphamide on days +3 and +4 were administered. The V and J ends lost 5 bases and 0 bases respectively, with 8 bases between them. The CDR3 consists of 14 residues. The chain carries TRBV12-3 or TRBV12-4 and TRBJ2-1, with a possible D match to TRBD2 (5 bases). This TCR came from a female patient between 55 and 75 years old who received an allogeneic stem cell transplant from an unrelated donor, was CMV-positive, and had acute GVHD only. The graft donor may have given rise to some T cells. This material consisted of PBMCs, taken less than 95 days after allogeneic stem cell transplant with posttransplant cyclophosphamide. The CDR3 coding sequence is TGTGCCAGCAGTCCAGGAGGCTCCTACAATGAGCAGTTCTTC. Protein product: CASSPGGSYNEQFF.